Presented here are 10 T cell receptor beta chains from one specimen sequenced in a study of T cell responses to AZD1222 COVID-19 vaccine. TCRdb keeps only in-frame clones here, not all; method: immunoSEQ multiplex PCR. The sample comprises 130,000 to 150,000 clones, approximately 90% of which are singletons, and under 5.5% rests with the top ten. The sequencing here drew on peripheral blood, taken on day 0 of AZD1222 vaccination. These receptor sequences come from an adult in good health.

V and J are TRBV7-2 and TRBJ2-7; D is ambiguous. Germline V CDR1 and CDR2: SGHTA, FQGNSA. Trimming removed 3 bases from V and 5 bases from J, with 8 bases in between. The CDR3 is 12 residues long. The DNA of the CDR3 is TGTGCCAGCAGCTTTAGGCCCGACGAGCAGTACTTC. Its protein is CASSFRPDEQYF.

This chain links TRBV19 with TRBJ1-5; D ambiguous. Trimming took 1 base from V and 5 from J, leaving 12 bases between them. CDR1 is LNHDA, CDR2 SQIVND, per germline (reference sequence). CDR3 length equals 15 residues. CDR3 sequence (DNA): TGTGCCAGTAGTATAGGAGCGGAGGGCTATCAGCCCCAGCATTTT. Amino acid sequence: CASSIGAEGYQPQHF.

The V call is TRBV7-2, the J call TRBJ2-2, with no clear D. Per the germline V gene, CDR1 is SGHTA and CDR2 is FQGNSA. V dropped 2 bases and J dropped 5 bases, with 6 bases sitting between them. The CDR3 is 13 amino acids. CDR3 nucleotides: TGTGCCAGCAGCTTAAGGTGGACCGGGGAGCTGTTTTTT. Its translation is CASSLRWTGELFF.

The sample holds one count of this clone. The chain recombines TRBV6-1 with TRBJ1-4; D gene ambiguous. The CDR3 is made up of 16 amino acids. Germline V CDR1 and CDR2: MNHNS, SASEGT. Deletions cut 2 bases from V and 0 bases from J, with 10 bases between. The chain's CDR3 is CASSEMGIATNEKLFF. The CDR3 nucleotides read TGTGCCAGCAGTGAAATGGGAATCGCAACTAATGAAAAACTGTTTTTT.

The V and J genes are TRBV6-5 and TRBJ1-6, with D maybe TRBD1 (6 bases). V lost 9 bases to trimming and J lost 7 bases, with 13 bases between them. Germline V gene lookup returns CDR1 MNHEY and CDR2 SVGAGI. The CDR3 runs to 13 residues. CDR3: CASHRVKNSPLHF. The CDR3 DNA reads as TGTGCCAGTCACAGGGTGAAAAATTCACCCCTCCACTTT.

The chain joins TRBV7-9 to TRBJ1-2; 8 positions agree with TRBD1. CDR3 size: 14 residues. Trimming took 3 bases from V and 6 from J; bases not matched to a gene: 6. CDR1 SEHNR and CDR2 FQNEAQ come from the germline V gene (reference sequence). CDR3 sequence reads: CASSFGQGRNGYTF. CDR3 nucleotides: TGTGCCAGCAGCTTCGGACAGGGACGGAATGGCTACACCTTC.

The J gene is TRBJ2-3, the V gene TRBV5-1, with 9 bases fitting TRBD2. Germline lookup yields CDR1 SGHRS and CDR2 YFSETQ. The CDR3 spans 19 residues. Losses at the gene ends were 3 bases for V and 1 base for J; bases not matched to a gene: 15. CDR3 sequence (DNA): TGCGCCAGCAGCTCACAGGGGAGTTTGATAGCGGGAGGCACAGATACGCAGTATTTT. It codes for CASSSQGSLIAGGTDTQYF.

As DNA, the CDR3 is TGTGCCAGCAGCCTAGAGACCACCGGCTACACCTTC. This codes for CASSLETTGYTF. The chain is built from TRBV3-1 (or the pseudogene TRBV3-2) and TRBJ1-2; D gene unclear. This CDR3 is built from 12 residues. Germline V lookup: CDR1 LGHDT, CDR2 YNNKEL (reference sequence). Trimming took off 4 bases at V and 8 bases at J, with 11 bases between the two ends.

The rearrangement uses TRBV28 and TRBJ2-1; 10 nucleotides align to TRBD2. The CDR3 is made up of 16 amino acids. Germline V gene sequence: CDR1 MDHEN, CDR2 SYDVKM. V was pared by 5 bases and J by 4 bases, with 8 bases of the junction left unmatched. CDR3 coding DNA: TGTGCCAGCAGTACCTCACTAGCGGGAAGGTACAATGAGCAGTTCTTC. Amino acid sequence: CASSTSLAGRYNEQFF.

The chain recombines TRBV19 with TRBJ1-1, with TRBD1 identical over 9 bases. The CDR3 covers 13 residues. Unmatched junction bases numbered 2, after V lost 6 bases and J lost 3 bases. Germline V gives CDR1 LNHDA, CDR2 SQIVND (reference sequence). CDR3: CASRGQGDTEAFF. Here the CDR3 DNA reads TGTGCCAGTAGGGGACAGGGAGACACTGAAGCTTTCTTT.